This T cell receptor beta chain was profiled in a study of blood T cell repertoires in COVID-19. Background on the study: Researchers got acute and convalescent COVID-19 samples from the United States, Italy and Spain. The analysed material was cDNA or gDNA that came from T cells, B-cell-depleted T cells, or PBMCs.

Clones were sequenced by immunoSEQ multiplex PCR, and TCRdb holds only the in-frame ones, with some missing. Of approximately 300,000 clones in the sample, roughly 90% were seen once. Enrollment of patients from Seattle took place during active infection, with longitudinal follow-up. Germline assignment: CDR1 SGHDT and CDR2 YYEEEE. Trimming took 0 bases from V and 5 from J, leaving 14 bases between them. This CDR3 region has 15 residues. J is TRBJ1-1 and V is TRBV5-6, with TRBD1 as a possible D gene (6 bases). The sequence was obtained from a woman in her thirties or forties with COVID-19, enrolled during active disease. Sequenced input: peripheral blood. CDR3 residues: CASSLDLTGQTEAFF. Here the CDR3 DNA reads TGTGCCAGCAGCTTGGATCTCACAGGACAGACTGAAGCTTTCTTT.